These T cell receptor beta chains were read from a single sample in a study of OX40 agonist ivuxolimab in advanced cancers. The data were produced by immunoSEQ multiplex PCR, yet TCRdb's version contains in-frame clones alone and is incomplete. The sample includes approximately 65,000 clones, around four fifths of them seen just once. Here the sequenced sample was CD4+ or CD8+ T cells sorted from blood, taken in a trial of the OX40 agonist ivuxolimab. These TCRs come from an adult with an advanced solid tumor such as melanoma, head and neck, liver or kidney cancer. The CDR3 runs from the conserved cysteine through the conserved F or W. The D gene is left open where the match is weak. Expanded clones get a size class; other rows say once, few or many, or leave the size out.

>-|TRBJ2-5|TRBV29-1|-
TGCAGCGTTTATTCAGAGACCCAGTACTTC
CSVYSETQYF
>-|TRBJ2-1|TRBV2|-
TGTGCCAGCACCCGGGCTGGGTACAATGAGCAGTTCTTC
CASTRAGYNEQFF
>-|TRBJ1-2|TRBV19|-
TGTGCCAGTACGGCCTCGGGGGCCTATGGCTACACCTTC
CASTASGAYGYTF
>-|TRBJ1-6|TRBV19|-
TGTGCCAGTAGTACCATGAGGGAGGCGCCCCTCCACTTT
CASSTMREAPLHF
>-|TRBJ2-2|TRBV10-1|-
TGCGCCAGCAGTGGGGGAGGTTCCGACGGGGAGCTGTTTTTT
CASSGGGSDGELFF
>-|TRBJ1-5|TRBV7-2|-
TGTGCCAGCAGCTTAGTGGGTAGCAATCAGCCCCAGCATTTT
CASSLVGSNQPQHF
>-|TRBJ1-2|TRBV10-2|-
TGCGCCAGCAGTGTTTCAGGGCAAGGCGGGGGCTACACCTTC
CASSVSGQGGGYTF
>TRBD2|TRBJ2-3|TRBV5-6|few
TGTGCCAGCAGCCGACTAGCGGGGGGGAACCCCACAGATACGCAGTATTTT
CASSRLAGGNPTDTQYF
>-|TRBJ2-1|TRBV9|-
TGTGCCAGCAGCGTAGAGGGGGTCCCTAATGAGCAGTTCTTC
CASSVEGVPNEQFF
>-|TRBJ2-7|TRBV5-4|-
TGTGCCAGCAGCTTGGCCGGGGTTCACTACGAGCAGTACTTC
CASSLAGVHYEQYF
>TRBD1|TRBJ1-2|TRBV7-3|-
TGTGCCAGCAGCTTGGGACAGGGCTATGGCTACACCTTC
CASSLGQGYGYTF
>-|TRBJ2-5|TRBV5-4|-
TGTGCCAGCAGCCCCACGGGGGCAGGGGAGACCCAGTACTTC
CASSPTGAGETQYF
>TRBD1|TRBJ2-3|TRBV7-3|-
TGTGCCAGCAGCTCGACAGGGCCCCCGGGAGATACGCAGTATTTT
CASSSTGPPGDTQYF
>TRBD1|TRBJ2-7|TRBV2|-
TGTGCCAGCAGCGTTGGACAGGGTCTATGGGAGCAGTACTTC
CASSVGQGLWEQYF
>-|TRBJ1-1|TRBV19|-
TGTGCCAGTAGTATAATTGGCCACACTGAAGCTTTCTTT
CASSIIGHTEAFF
>-|TRBJ1-2|TRBV29-1|once
TGCAGCGCTCCCGATCAGGCCCAAGGCGCCTATGGCTACACCTTC
CSAPDQAQGAYGYTF
>-|TRBJ2-7|TRBV7-9|-
TGTGCCAGCAGCTTAGGGTCCTCATACCTCTCCTACGAGCAGTACTTC
CASSLGSSYLSYEQYF
>-|TRBJ1-2|TRBV7-9|-
TGTGCCAGCAGCCCTGCCAGCGAATCCTATGGCTACACCTTC
CASSPASESYGYTF
>TRBD1|TRBJ1-2|TRBV29-1|-
TGCAGCGTTGAGAGGGCAGGGGGAAATGGCTACACCTTC
CSVERAGGNGYTF
>-|TRBJ2-5|TRBV19|-
TGTGCCAGTAGTATAAGTTACCAGAAACAAGAGACCCAGTACTTC
CASSISYQKQETQYF
>-|TRBJ1-2|TRBV6-5|-
TGTGCCAGCAGTTACGTGGGGGCCACCTATGGCTACACCTTC
CASSYVGATYGYTF
>-|TRBJ1-5|TRBV2|-
TGTGCCAGCAGTGATGTGACAGTGGATCAGCCCCAGCATTTT
CASSDVTVDQPQHF
>TRBD2|TRBJ2-1|TRBV6-1|-
TGTGCCAGCGCAGGGACTAGCGGGACCTTTGGGCAGTTCTTC
CASAGTSGTFGQFF
>TRBD1|TRBJ1-5|TRBV6-5|medium-sized
TGTGCCAGCAGGGGTGAGGGACAGTATCAGCCCCAGCATTTT
CASRGEGQYQPQHF
>-|TRBJ1-2|TRBV2|-
TGTGCCAGCAGGGCGAATAACTATGGCTACACCTTC
CASRANNYGYTF
>TRBD2|TRBJ2-1|TRBV9|-
TGTGCCAGCAGCGTCACTAGCGGGGGGCCGAGGAATGAGCAGTTCTTC
CASSVTSGGPRNEQFF
>TRBD1|TRBJ2-3|TRBV2|-
TGTGCCAGCGGAGGACAGGGATACACAGATACGCAGTATTTT
CASGGQGYTDTQYF
>TRBD1|TRBJ2-2|TRBV7-2|-
TGTGCCAGCAGCTTAATGGGACAGGTCGAGACCGGGGAGCTGTTTTTT
CASSLMGQVETGELFF
>-|TRBJ2-7|TRBV4-1|-
TGCGCCAGCAGCCAATCCGCCTCGGGATACGAGCAGTACTTC
CASSQSASGYEQYF
>-|TRBJ2-5|TRBV5-1|-
TGCGCCAGCAGCTTGGCCCCGGGACAGGGGGCACTAGCGGGGGCCTACCAAGAGACCCAGTACTTC
CASSLAPGQGALAGAYQETQYF
>-|TRBJ1-6|TRBV5-4|-
TGTGCCAGCAGCTTGGCCGCTAGCTCCTATAATTCACCCCTCCACTTT
CASSLAASSYNSPLHF